Presented here are 8 T cell receptor beta chains from one specimen sequenced in a study of blood T cell repertoires in COVID-19. The data were produced by immunoSEQ multiplex PCR, yet TCRdb's version contains in-frame clones alone and is incomplete. The sample yields some 270,000 clones, about nine tenths seen once. Material for sequencing was peripheral blood. The receptors were gathered from a man aged 45-65 years with acute or convalescent COVID-19.

This clone was found once. The chain employs TRBV5-6 and TRBJ2-2; D is ambiguous. CDR1 and CDR2 from the germline V gene are SGHDT and YYEEEE. CDR3 length: 15 amino acids. V lost 2 bases to trimming and J lost 0 bases, with 8 bases between them. The CDR3 protein is CASSFAASNTGELFF. The DNA for the CDR3 is TGTGCCAGCAGCTTCGCGGCCTCGAACACCGGGGAGCTGTTTTTT.

The rearrangement joins TRBV6-5 to TRBJ1-3; 9 bases are shared with TRBD1. The V gene's germline CDR1 is MNHEY and CDR2 SVGAGI. Trimming removed 0 bases from V and 2 bases from J; junction bases left unmatched: 2. The CDR3 contains 16 residues. The chain's CDR3 is CASSYSWTGAGNTIYF. The CDR3 DNA sequence: TGTGCCAGCAGTTACTCTTGGACAGGGGCTGGAAACACCATATATTTT.

This clone was found a few times. The V gene is TRBV7-6, the J gene TRBJ2-1, with 7 bases lining up with TRBD1. V was clipped by 6 bases and J by 12 bases; unmatched bases: 8. The V gene's germline CDR1 is SGHVS and CDR2 FNYEAQ. The CDR3 spans 12 residues. The CDR3 spells CASSTTGRGQFF. DNA for the CDR3: TGTGCCAGCAGTACGACAGGGCGAGGGCAGTTCTTC.

V usage is TRBV7-3 and J usage is TRBJ2-7; 10 bases agree with TRBD1. V gave up 5 bases and J gave up 2 bases; unmatched junction bases: 6. In germline, CDR1 is SGHTA, CDR2 FQGTGA. This CDR3 spans 15 amino acids. CDR3 bases: TGTGCCAGCAGCCCAGCGGGGACAGGGGCCTACGAGCAGTACTTC. It translates to CASSPAGTGAYEQYF.

The J gene is TRBJ2-2, the V gene TRBV5-1; D possibly corresponds to TRBD1 (5 bases). Between the trimmed V and J ends, which lost 5 bases and 6 bases, there was a span of 8 bases. The CDR3 consists of 12 residues. CDR1 is SGHRS, CDR2 YFSETQ, per germline. CDR3 DNA sequence: TGCGCCAGCAGTATAGGGGCCGGGGAGCTGTTTTTT. Its translation: CASSIGAGELFF.

V and J are TRBV10-2 and TRBJ1-2; a weak D match, TRBD1 (6 bases). This CDR3 is 12 amino acids long. The V end lost 4 bases, the J end lost 6 bases, and 9 bases lay between the germline ends. Per the germline V gene, CDR1 is WSHSY and CDR2 is SAAADI. The CDR3 DNA follows: TGCGCCAGCAGTGGAGAGGGGGATGGCTACACCTTC. Residues: CASSGEGDGYTF.

This clone showed up just once. The V and J genes are TRBV5-1 and TRBJ2-3; 7 bases align to TRBD2. Unmatched junction bases numbered 6, after V lost 2 bases and J lost 0 bases. The CDR3 consists of 16 residues. CDR1 is SGHRS and CDR2 is YFSETQ in the germline V gene. CDR3 protein: CASSFSSGASTDTQYF. The CDR3 DNA reads TGCGCCAGCAGCTTCTCAAGCGGGGCTAGCACAGATACGCAGTATTTT.

V and J are TRBV5-4 and TRBJ2-5; perhaps TRBD2 as D (7 bases). This CDR3 comprises 14 residues. Trimming removed 3 bases at V and 5 bases at J, with 14 bases between. Germline V gene data show CDR1 as SGHNT and CDR2 as YYREEE (reference sequence). CDR3 region: CASSSHREGETQYF. CDR3 bases: TGTGCCAGCAGCTCACACAGGGAGGGGGAGACCCAGTACTTC.